The sequence of this T cell receptor beta chain was determined in a study of cytomegalovirus exposure and HLA in healthy donors. The CDR3 runs 15 residues. Germline V gene data show CDR1 as MNHNS and CDR2 as SASEGT. V lost 5 bases and J lost 4, with 17 bases in between. With 60 Vbeta and 13 Jbeta primers, the PCR was carried out. The authors' processing: Per a later analysis, the number of unique TCR beta chains was approximately 80 million, of which roughly 9.9 million were shared. The method was immunoSEQ multiplex PCR; TCRdb's version includes in-frame clones alone and lacks a portion of them. The V and J calls and clone size are taken from that table; D and trimming were inferred from the DNA. The repertoire holds around 120,000 clones, roughly 65% seen once, with approximately 9.1% in the top ten.

Input material: PBMCs. This sequence was found in a man aged 35 to 55 in good health and CMV-seropositive. The chain employs TRBV6-1 and TRBJ1-2; D might be TRBD1 (6 bases). CDR3 nucleotide sequence: TGTGCCAGCAGTTGGTGGGGGGGCGGAGGCTATGGCTACACCTTC. Translation: CASSWWGGGGYGYTF.